Sequencing of this T cell receptor beta chain was carried out in a study of blood T cell repertoires in COVID-19. Here immunoSEQ multiplex PCR was the method, and the copy in TCRdb shows in-frame clones only, minus some. The sample lists 70,000 or so clones, 79% seen once, with 16% in the top ten. This CDR3 contains 20 residues. The V and J ends lost 4 bases and 5 bases respectively, with 33 bases between them. Germline CDR1 SGHTS, CDR2 YDEGEE. The sequence was obtained from a man aged 55-75 years with acute or convalescent COVID-19. The chain couples TRBV5-8 to TRBJ1-2; a weak D match, TRBD1 (5 bases). Sequenced sample: peripheral blood. CDR3 sequence (DNA): TGTGCCAGCAGCAGAGTTAGCTCACTCGGCCAGGGCCTTCACGGGTATGGCTACACCTTC. It specifies CASSRVSSLGQGLHGYGYTF.